This entry features one T cell receptor (beta chain) sequence. Other DNA variants within this sample encode the same CDR3. Germline CDR1 LNHDA, CDR2 SQIVND (reference sequence). The CDR3 totals 14 residues. The V end lost 3 bases, the J end lost 4 bases, and 13 bases lay between the germline ends. These data belong to a study of blood T cell repertoires in COVID-19. Per the authors' pipeline: Estimated nucleated cell counts came from reference gene primer amplification. Profiled with immunoSEQ multiplex PCR; TCRdb holds only in-frame clones, not every one. V and J calls and clone size come straight from that table; D and trimming were deduced from the DNA. The sample contains more than 150,000 clones, about 85% of which appear only once.

The chain is built from TRBV19 and TRBJ2-7; D might be TRBD1 (7 bases). The clonotype comes from a woman of 80 years or more with acute or convalescent COVID-19. Material for sequencing was peripheral blood. In nucleotides, the CDR3 is TGTGCCAGTAGTATGGGGCAGGGGGGATACGAGCAGTACTTC. Translated: CASSMGQGGYEQYF.